This T cell receptor beta chain comes out of a study of cytomegalovirus exposure and HLA in healthy donors. Overall study context: Among the roughly 430 genotyped donors, about 81% were placed in the Caucasian-associated ancestry cluster. Study-wide results and limits: Associated with HLA alleles at 0.05 false discovery rate in a later analysis were 16,951 TCR beta sequences. Rarity marked most TCR sequences, yet some public TCRs occurred in many donors. Analyses of presence and absence presupposed an approximately uniform sequencing depth across donors.

The table lists this clone with a few counts. What it binds is not known. 60 Vbeta and 13 Jbeta primers were used in PCR. Measured with immunoSEQ multiplex PCR; TCRdb has only the in-frame clones, and not every one. The sample contains more than 35,000 clones, over 40% of which appear only once. After removal of 6 bases from V and 4 bases from J, the junction contained 11 bases not matched to a gene. This CDR3 is 15 amino acids long. Germline CDR1 reads LGHNT; CDR2 reads FRNRAP. This clonotype originated in a woman in her forties in good health and CMV-seropositive. The sequenced sample was PBMCs. The chain recombines TRBV12-5 with TRBJ1-1, with 7 bases that match TRBD1. The CDR3 protein is CASGSSRGRSTEAFF. The CDR3 DNA sequence: TGTGCTAGTGGCTCCTCTAGGGGGCGGAGCACTGAAGCTTTCTTT.